One and the same sample provided the 18 T cell receptor beta chains below, sequenced in a study of long-term antiretroviral therapy in people with HIV. Sequencing relied on immunoSEQ assay v3.0, run at survey level. Repertoires were generated with immunoSEQ multiplex PCR, while TCRdb's copy carries only in-frame clones and drops some. The sample has roughly 42,000 clones, around 85% seen once. Here the sequenced sample was unsorted PBMCs, taken 3.1 years after starting antiretroviral therapy. Source of these receptors: a woman aged 45-60 years with HIV.

The chain joins TRBV7-2 to TRBJ2-4; TRBD2 is a possible D gene (5 bases). Trimming took off 5 bases at V and 4 bases at J, with 9 bases between the two ends. From germline, CDR1 is SGHTA and CDR2 FQGNSA. The CDR3 loop spans 13 amino acids. This CDR3 reads CASSKGGKNIQYF. In nucleotides, the CDR3 is TGTGCCAGCAGCAAAGGAGGAAAAAACATTCAGTACTTC.

The rearrangement joins TRBV4-1 to TRBJ2-7, with 11 bases aligning to TRBD1. Germline assignment: CDR1 MGHRA and CDR2 YSYEKL. The J segment lost 7 bases and the V segment lost 4 bases, leaving 9 bases of the junction unmatched. CDR3 length: 15 residues. This chain's CDR3 is CASSLTGTGGKEQYF. The CDR3 bases are TGCGCCAGCAGCCTCACCGGGACAGGGGGAAAGGAGCAGTACTTC.

V is TRBV15 and J is TRBJ1-6; D uncertain. This CDR3 is 13 amino acids long. V lost 0 bases and J lost 5, with 2 bases in between. From germline, CDR1 is LNHNV and CDR2 YYDKDF (reference sequence). The CDR3 spells CATSRDNNSPLHF. The CDR3 nucleotides read TGTGCCACCAGCAGAGATAATAATTCACCCCTCCACTTT.

The chain recombines TRBV30 with TRBJ2-7; 7 bases match TRBD2. J gave up 2 bases and V 0 bases, and 7 bases lay outside the gene matches. CDR1 is GTSNPN, CDR2 SVGIG, per germline (reference sequence). This CDR3 has 15 residues. CDR3 coding DNA: TGTGCCTGGAGTGTACGGCGGGGGAGGGCCTACGAGCAGTACTTC. Protein product: CAWSVRRGRAYEQYF.

The chain's CDR3 is CASSQRLRGGDTQYF. For the CDR3, the DNA is TGTGCCAGCAGCCAGAGACTAAGGGGGGGAGATACGCAGTATTTT. This chain links TRBV7-2 with TRBJ2-3, with a possible D match to TRBD2 (7 bases). The germline V and J ends were trimmed by 5 bases and 5 bases, with 17 bases remaining between them. The CDR3 runs to 15 residues. Germline values: CDR1 SGHTA, CDR2 FQGNSA.

V is TRBV7-3 and J is TRBJ2-3, with 9 positions matching TRBD1. V lost 5 bases, J lost 3 bases, and 6 bases stayed unmatched. The CDR3 has 15 residues. Germline lookup yields CDR1 SGHTA and CDR2 FQGTGA. In nucleotides, the CDR3 is TGTGCCAGCAGCCCTACAGGGGGCGAAACAGATACGCAGTATTTT. This codes for CASSPTGGETDTQYF. The full variable domain, rest sourced from reference TRBV7-3 and TRBJ2-3, is GAGVSQTPSNKVTEKGKYVELRCDPISGHTALYWYRQSLGQGPEFLIYFQGTGAADDSGLPNDRFFAVRPEGSVSTLKIQRTERGDSAVYLCASSPTGGETDTQYFGPGTRLTVL.

This rearrangement joins TRBV9 to TRBJ1-2; 11 bases fit TRBD1. Germline-derived CDR1 and CDR2 are SGDLS and YYNGEE. The V gene end was trimmed by 3 bases and the J gene end by 8 bases; junction bases not matched to a gene: 9. This CDR3 is built from 15 residues. The CDR3 is CASSAGTGGRGGYTF. The CDR3 DNA reads as TGTGCCAGCAGCGCCGGGACAGGGGGTCGTGGCGGCTACACCTTC.

The V and J genes are TRBV11-1 and TRBJ2-1; 14 nucleotides match TRBD2. V lost 8 bases to trimming and J lost 9 bases; unmatched junction nucleotides: 9. This CDR3 has 15 residues. Per germline, CDR1 SGHAT and CDR2 FQDESV (reference sequence). This CDR3 is CASSSQTSGGAEQFF. The CDR3 DNA follows: TGTGCCAGCTCCTCCCAGACTAGCGGGGGGGCTGAGCAGTTCTTC.

The chain has TRBV30 and TRBJ2-7; unclear D gene. V lost 3 bases and J lost 1, with 7 bases in between. CDR1 is GTSNPN, CDR2 SVGIG, per germline (reference sequence). The CDR3 contains 12 residues. This CDR3 is CAWSVDSYEQYF. CDR3 sequence (DNA): TGTGCCTGGAGCGTAGATTCCTACGAGCAGTACTTC.

V gene TRBV10-1 combines with J gene TRBJ2-4; D not certain. The germline V gene has CDR1 WNHNN and CDR2 SYGVQD (reference sequence). V lost 9 bases and J lost 16, with 19 bases in between. The CDR3 totals 11 residues. The CDR3 protein is CASSLPQPGYF. The CDR3 DNA is TGCGCCAGTTCGCTGCCCCAACCAGGATACTTC.

This chain joins TRBV6-6 and TRBJ1-6; D is unresolved. Germline V gene data show CDR1 as MNHNY and CDR2 as SVGAGI (reference sequence). The CDR3 sequence is 15 residues long. The V end lost 5 bases, the J end lost 0 bases, and 8 bases lay between the germline ends. The CDR3 nucleotides read TGTGCCAGCAGTCCAGCGAGCTCCTATAATTCACCCCTCCACTTT. Protein product: CASSPASSYNSPLHF.

The chain is built from TRBV7-2 and TRBJ2-5; D uncertain. Germline CDR1 reads SGHTA; CDR2 reads FQGNSA. This CDR3 comprises 13 residues. V was shortened by 7 bases and J by 2 bases, with 11 bases between the two germline ends. The CDR3 DNA is TGTGCCAGCAACGTGCTGGGGCAAGAGACCCAGTACTTC. Protein sequence: CASNVLGQETQYF.

This sequence joins TRBV9 and TRBJ2-1, with D perhaps TRBD2 (7 bases). The germline V and J ends were trimmed by 3 bases and 7 bases, with 20 bases remaining between them. Germline CDR1 SGDLS, CDR2 YYNGEE. The CDR3 length is 16 residues. The CDR3 region is CASSDLRAGALNEQFF. The CDR3 coding sequence is TGTGCCAGCAGCGACCTCAGGGCGGGGGCATTAAATGAGCAGTTCTTC. Drawing the rest from reference TRBV9 and TRBJ2-1, the complete variable domain is DSGVTQTPKHLITATGQRVTLRCSPRSGDLSVYWYQQSLDQGLQFLIQYYNGEERAKGNILERFSAQQFPDLHSELNLSSLELGDSALYFCASSDLRAGALNEQFFGPGTRLTVL.

The CDR3 region is CASSWSAGANVLTF. For the CDR3, the DNA is TGTGCCAGCAGTTGGTCAGCTGGGGCCAACGTCCTGACTTTC. V usage is TRBV27 and J usage is TRBJ2-6; D gene uncertain. The V and J ends lost 4 bases and 2 bases respectively, with 6 bases between them. Germline CDR1 is MNHEY and CDR2 is SMNVEV (reference sequence). CDR3 size: 14 residues. The variable domain in full, completed from reference TRBV27 and TRBJ2-6, reads EAQVTQNPRYLITVTGKKLTVTCSQNMNHEYMSWYRQDPGLGLRQIYYSMNVEVTDKGDVPEGYKVSRKEKRNFPLILESPSPNQTSLYFCASSWSAGANVLTFGAGSRLTVL.

This chain uses TRBV11-2 with TRBJ2-1; no reliable D call. The V gene lost 2 bases and the J gene lost 2 bases, with 7 bases spanning the gap. The CDR3 runs 14 residues. Germline V CDR1 and CDR2: SGHAT, FQNNGV. The DNA for the CDR3 is TGTGCCAGCAGCTTATTCACGGCCTACAATGAGCAGTTCTTC. Its protein product is CASSLFTAYNEQFF. The complete variable domain, with remaining parts taken from reference TRBV11-2 and TRBJ2-1, reads EAGVAQSPRYKIIEKRQSVAFWCNPISGHATLYWYQQILGQGPKLLIQFQNNGVVDDSQLPKDRFSAERLKGVDSTLKIQPAKLEDSAVYLCASSLFTAYNEQFFGPGTRLTVL.

The V call is TRBV7-2, the J call TRBJ1-1; D is undetermined. The CDR3 is 14 amino acids. V lost 4 bases and J 1 base, leaving 10 bases between the germline ends. Germline CDR1 reads SGHTA; CDR2 reads FQGNSA. The CDR3 bases are TGTGCCAGCAGCTCCGGACGGAGGAACACTGAAGCTTTCTTT. Amino acids: CASSSGRRNTEAFF.

V gene TRBV19 combines with J gene TRBJ2-1; TRBD1 is a possible D gene (6 bases). Germline V CDR1 and CDR2: LNHDA, SQIVND (reference sequence). CDR3 length: 13 residues. The V end lost 5 bases, the J end lost 8 bases, and 13 bases lay between the germline ends. The chain's CDR3 is CASSAPRGHEQFF. The CDR3 DNA reads as TGTGCCAGTAGTGCCCCCAGGGGCCATGAGCAGTTCTTC.

The rearrangement joins TRBV28 to TRBJ2-7; 7 nucleotides match TRBD1. With 6 bases clipped from V and 2 bases from J, the junction kept 4 bases outside the gene matches. Germline assignment: CDR1 MDHEN and CDR2 SYDVKM. The CDR3 length is 13 residues. The CDR3 region has the DNA TGTGCCAGCAGACACACAGGGGCCTACGAGCAGTACTTC. It codes for CASRHTGAYEQYF.